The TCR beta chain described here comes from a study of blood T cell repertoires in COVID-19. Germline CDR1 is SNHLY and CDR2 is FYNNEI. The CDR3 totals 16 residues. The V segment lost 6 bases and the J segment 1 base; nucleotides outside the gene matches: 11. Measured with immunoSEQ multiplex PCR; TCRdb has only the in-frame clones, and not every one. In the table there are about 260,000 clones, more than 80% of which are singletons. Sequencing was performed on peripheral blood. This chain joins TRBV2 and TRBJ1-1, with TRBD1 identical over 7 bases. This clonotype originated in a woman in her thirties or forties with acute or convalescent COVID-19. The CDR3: CASRLRGQVGNTEAFF. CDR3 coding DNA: TGTGCCAGCAGGCTTAGAGGACAGGTGGGGAACACTGAAGCTTTCTTT.